This T cell receptor beta chain comes out of a study of blood T cell repertoires in COVID-19. Study-level information: T cells, B-cell-depleted T cells, or PBMCs supplied cDNA or gDNA.

Trimming pared 7 bases from V and 0 bases from J, leaving 10 bases between. This CDR3 region has 13 residues. Germline V CDR1 and CDR2: ENHRY, SYGVKD. Regarding this clone: In the same sample, other DNA sequences code for this CDR3.

Profiling relied on immunoSEQ multiplex PCR, and the TCRdb table lists in-frame clones only, not all of them. The table records roughly 180,000 clones, 84% of them present only once. The TCR comes from a man aged 35-49 years who had recovered from COVID-19. The chain carries TRBV10-3 and TRBJ2-7; D gene ambiguous. Sequenced: peripheral blood. The DNA for the CDR3 is TGTGCCATCACCCGAGACACCTCCTACGAGCAGTACTTC. Its translation: CAITRDTSYEQYF.